This TCR beta chain was captured by sequencing in a study of T cell responses to AZD1222 COVID-19 vaccine. The overall study: Second-dose timings of about 4 or about 12 weeks were pooled.

Notes on the study in general: Spike-specific TCR breadth and depth went up after people got two AZD1222 doses. Seropositive at baseline were only a handful of AZD1222 recipients.

The protocol was immunoSEQ multiplex PCR, while the TCRdb copy is restricted to in-frame clones and leaves out a portion. The data contain about 180,000 clones, 85% to 90% of them singletons. A word on this clone: As yet, its antigen is unknown.

Germline V gene lookup returns CDR1 SGHRS and CDR2 YFSETQ. V lost 7 bases and J 0 bases, leaving 17 bases between the germline ends. This CDR3 has 16 amino acids. The receptor's source is an adult in good health. Specimen: peripheral blood, collected on day 0 of AZD1222 vaccination. The rearrangement links TRBV5-1 to TRBJ1-5; D unresolved. CDR3 nucleotides: TGCGCCAGCTCTCTTGGGGTTTCGGATAGCAATCAGCCCCAGCATTTT. Translated, it gives CASSLGVSDSNQPQHF.